Following are 28 T cell receptor beta chains from one sample sequenced in a study of technical replicates of blood from several donors. Only in-frame clones appear in the TCRdb table, and some are missing; sequencing was by immunoSEQ multiplex PCR. Found here are around 80,000 clones, roughly 96% of them singletons; the top ten hold under 0.4%. Sequencing was performed on T cells isolated from PBMCs. The receptors shown here come from a human donor in good health.

The chain carries TRBV11-2 and TRBJ2-2; D is unresolved. Trimming took off 8 bases at V and 6 bases at J, with 10 bases between the two ends. Per germline, CDR1 SGHAT and CDR2 FQNNGV. The CDR3 covers 12 residues. The CDR3 here is CASGRFAGELFF. CDR3 DNA: TGTGCCAGCGGCCGTTTCGCCGGGGAGCTGTTTTTT.

V and J are TRBV27 and TRBJ1-5, with a weak D call TRBD1 (5 bases). Germline V CDR1 and CDR2: MNHEY, SMNVEV (reference sequence). Deletions cut 3 bases from V and 6 bases from J, with 12 bases between. The CDR3 consists of 14 residues. DNA for the CDR3: TGTGCCAGCAGTTTTATATCCGGGGGTCAGCCCCAGCATTTT. Its translation is CASSFISGGQPQHF.

The rearrangement joins TRBV11-2 to TRBJ2-1; D is ambiguous. Germline CDR1 reads SGHAT; CDR2 reads FQNNGV. Trimming stripped 5 bases from V and 0 bases from J, with 8 bases between. This CDR3 spans 14 amino acids. CDR3 in amino acids: CASSHYSSYNEQFF. Written as DNA, the CDR3 is TGTGCCAGCAGCCACTATAGCTCCTACAATGAGCAGTTCTTC.

The CDR3 region has the DNA TGCAGACAGGGGGCGGGCACTGAAGCTTTCTTT. It is translated as CRQGAGTEAFF. The chain links TRBV20-1 to TRBJ1-1; 9 positions match TRBD1. This CDR3 spans 11 amino acids. The germline V gene encodes CDR1 DFQATT and CDR2 SNEGSKA (reference sequence).

The chain links TRBV5-4 to TRBJ2-4, with 8 bases matching TRBD1. CDR3 length: 14 residues. The J segment lost 5 bases and the V segment lost 3 bases, leaving 4 bases of the junction unmatched. Germline V gives CDR1 SGHNT, CDR2 YYREEE (reference sequence). The CDR3 sequence is CASSSGQGENIQYF. CDR3 nucleotide sequence: TGTGCCAGCAGCTCCGGACAGGGTGAAAACATTCAGTACTTC. Full variable domain (remainder filled in from reference TRBV5-4 and TRBJ2-4): ETGVTQSPTHLIKTRGQQVTLRCSSQSGHNTVSWYQQALGQGPQFIFQYYREEENGRGNFPPRFSGLQFPNYSSELNVNALELDDSALYLCASSSGQGENIQYFGAGTRLSVL.

The chain uses TRBV4-1 and TRBJ1-1; a weak D match, TRBD1 (6 bases). This CDR3 is 16 amino acids long. Germline assignment: CDR1 MGHRA and CDR2 YSYEKL. Deletions cut 3 bases from V and 2 bases from J, with 16 bases between. The CDR3 reads CASSHRAGAPNTEAFF. CDR3 DNA sequence: TGCGCCAGCAGCCACAGGGCAGGGGCTCCTAACACTGAAGCTTTCTTT.

The rearrangement joins TRBV6-6 to TRBJ2-1; D gene ambiguous. The ends were cut back, 0 bases at V and 8 bases at J, with 17 bases in the middle. The germline CDR1 and CDR2 sequences are MNHNY and SVGAGI (reference sequence). The CDR3 has 16 residues. CDR3 coding DNA: TGTGCCAGCAGTTACTCGTCGCGACTGCGGAGTGATGAGCAGTTCTTC. Protein: CASSYSSRLRSDEQFF.

The chain employs TRBV7-2 and TRBJ2-5, with a tentative D call TRBD1 (6 bases). The V gene's germline CDR1 is SGHTA and CDR2 FQGNSA. This CDR3 has 15 amino acids. Trimming removed 2 bases at V and 1 base at J, with 11 bases between. CDR3 bases: TGTGCCAGCAGCTTATGGGTGACAGGCCAAGAGACCCAGTACTTC. This gives the protein CASSLWVTGQETQYF. The full variable domain, its missing parts supplied by reference TRBV7-2 and TRBJ2-5, is GAGVSQSPSNKVTEKGKDVELRCDPISGHTALYWYRQSLGQGLEFLIYFQGNSAPDKSGLPSDRFSAERTGGSVSTLTIQRTQQEDSAVYLCASSLWVTGQETQYFGPGTRLLVL.

This clone is a singleton in its sample. V and J are TRBV9 and TRBJ2-7; D might be TRBD1 (6 bases). Germline values: CDR1 SGDLS, CDR2 YYNGEE. There are 13 residues in the CDR3. With 0 bases removed from V and 3 bases from J, the gap between germline ends came to 7 bases. Here the CDR3 reads CASSVGQVYEQYF. CDR3 nucleotides: TGTGCCAGCAGCGTAGGACAGGTCTACGAGCAGTACTTC.

This chain uses TRBV5-5 with TRBJ2-7; no clear D. V lost 2 bases and J lost 2, with 11 bases in between. Germline V gives CDR1 SGHKS, CDR2 YYEKEE (reference sequence). The CDR3 spans 14 residues. The CDR3 loop is CASSLSAGTYEQYF. The CDR3 bases are TGTGCCAGCAGCTTATCGGCAGGAACCTACGAGCAGTACTTC.

The chain combines TRBV19 with TRBJ1-1; 9 bases fit TRBD1. CDR3 length: 17 amino acids. V lost 5 bases and J lost 0; bases outside the gene matches: 10. Germline-derived CDR1 and CDR2 are LNHDA and SQIVND (reference sequence). This chain's CDR3 is CASSAPGQGRMNTEAFF. Here the CDR3 DNA reads TGTGCCAGTAGTGCTCCGGGACAGGGTCGTATGAACACTGAAGCTTTCTTT.

The chain uses TRBV29-1 and TRBJ2-7, with 12 bases that match TRBD2. CDR3 size: 13 residues. Germline CDR1 and CDR2: SQVTM and ANQGSEA. The CDR3 sequence is CSASGREFYEQYF. The DNA for the CDR3 is TGCAGTGCTAGCGGGAGGGAATTCTACGAGCAGTACTTC.

J is TRBJ2-7 and V is TRBV29-1; D is possibly TRBD2 (6 bases). The germline V gene has CDR1 SQVTM and CDR2 ANQGSEA. V was trimmed by 7 bases and J by 3 bases, leaving 10 bases between them. This CDR3 comprises 11 residues. Written as DNA, the CDR3 is TGCAGCGCTGGGACTGACTACGAGCAGTACTTC. As protein: CSAGTDYEQYF.

A single count supports this clone. The chain is built from TRBV7-9 and TRBJ2-7, with TRBD1 identical over 7 bases. Germline V gives CDR1 SEHNR, CDR2 FQNEAQ (reference sequence). Unmatched junction bases numbered 7, after V lost 1 base and J lost 7 bases. The CDR3 has 14 residues. The CDR3 sequence: CASSLETGFSEQYF. The CDR3 region has the DNA TGTGCCAGCAGCTTAGAGACAGGGTTTTCGGAGCAGTACTTC.

This clone has more than one count but fewer than ten. This chain uses TRBV2 with TRBJ1-5; D not certain. The CDR3 length is 15 residues. Looked up from germline, CDR1 is SNHLY and CDR2 is FYNNEI. Trimming pared 4 bases from V and 0 bases from J, leaving 10 bases between. The CDR3: CASSAQPYSNQPQHF. Written as DNA, the CDR3 is TGTGCCAGCAGTGCACAGCCCTATAGCAATCAGCCCCAGCATTTT.

The chain's CDR3 is CAWSETGNNQPQHF. The CDR3, as DNA: TGTGCCTGGAGTGAGACAGGGAATAATCAGCCCCAGCATTTT. The chain links TRBV30 to TRBJ1-5; TRBD1 aligns across 7 bases. V was clipped by 1 base and J by 4 bases; unmatched bases: 4. This CDR3 spans 14 amino acids. CDR1 and CDR2 from the germline V gene are GTSNPN and SVGIG (reference sequence).

V is TRBV19 and J is TRBJ1-2; 8 bases are a match to TRBD1. The V and J ends lost 5 bases and 3 bases, in that order; junction bases with no gene match: 8. Germline CDR1 and CDR2: LNHDA and SQIVND (reference sequence). The CDR3 is 15 residues long. Here the CDR3 DNA reads TGTGCCAGTAGTCCGGACAGGGAATCATACTATGGCTACACCTTC. Its protein is CASSPDRESYYGYTF.

This clone was seen only a few times. The rearrangement joins TRBV5-4 to TRBJ2-7; D remains ambiguous. The CDR3 contains 14 residues. From germline, CDR1 is SGHNT and CDR2 YYREEE (reference sequence). The V and J ends lost 4 bases and 4 bases respectively, with 15 bases between them. Written as DNA, the CDR3 is TGTGCCAGCAGCCGTGCCCCGACCAGGTACGAGCAGTACTTC. Encoded protein: CASSRAPTRYEQYF.

The CDR3, as DNA: TGTGCCAGCAGCCGATCTAAGTCGGGCGAGCAGTACTTC. It codes for CASSRSKSGEQYF. The J gene is TRBJ2-7, the V gene TRBV7-8, with D hard to call. Germline-derived CDR1 and CDR2 are SGHVS and FQNEAQ. The V gene lost 5 bases and the J gene lost 6 bases, with 14 bases spanning the gap. CDR3 length equals 13 residues.

This clone appeared once. The genes are TRBV4-2 and TRBJ1-1; 7 bases agree with TRBD1. The trim removed 1 base at V and 3 bases at J, leaving 2 bases unmatched. CDR1 and CDR2 from the germline V gene are LGHNA and YNFKEQ. This CDR3 comprises 14 residues. Here the CDR3 reads CASSQVQGHTEAFF. For the CDR3, the DNA is TGTGCCAGCAGCCAAGTACAGGGGCACACTGAAGCTTTCTTT.

This clone has just one count. The chain carries TRBV18 and TRBJ2-5; 10 nucleotides agree with TRBD2. This CDR3 is built from 15 residues. Germline V gene data show CDR1 as KGHSH and CDR2 as LQKENI. The J segment lost 2 bases and the V segment lost 5 bases, leaving 5 bases of the junction unmatched. CDR3 DNA: TGTGCCAGCTCAGCGGGGACTAGCGAACAAGAGACCCAGTACTTC. Translating it yields CASSAGTSEQETQYF.

The chain has TRBV7-8 and TRBJ2-1; D is unclear. The germline V gene has CDR1 SGHVS and CDR2 FQNEAQ. Between the trimmed V and J ends, which lost 5 bases and 1 base, there was a span of 9 bases. This CDR3 comprises 14 residues. CDR3 coding DNA: TGTGCCAGCAGCACCTCGACTTCCTACAATGAGCAGTTCTTC. It translates to CASSTSTSYNEQFF.

V usage is TRBV11-3 and J usage is TRBJ1-2; 7 bases map to TRBD1. The CDR3 contains 13 residues. Unmatched junction bases numbered 5, after V lost 5 bases and J lost 5 bases. The germline V gene has CDR1 SGHNT and CDR2 YENEEA. CDR3 nucleotide sequence: TGTGCCAGCAGCCCAGGGGGTGGGTATGGCTACACCTTC. Residues: CASSPGGGYGYTF.

The V gene is TRBV5-4, the J gene TRBJ2-7; 14 bases agree with TRBD2. Germline loops: CDR1 SGHNT, CDR2 YYREEE (reference sequence). The CDR3 totals 15 residues. V lost 4 bases and J lost 7; bases outside the gene matches: 7. CDR3 DNA: TGTGCCAGCAGCCTCCGACTAGCGGGAGGGGAAGAGCAGTACTTC. Its translation: CASSLRLAGGEEQYF.

The genes are TRBV2 and TRBJ2-1; 7 bases align to TRBD2. Germline-derived CDR1 and CDR2 are SNHLY and FYNNEI. The CDR3 extends over 16 amino acids. V shed 7 bases and J 0 bases; nucleotides not matched to a gene: 9. CDR3 residues: CASMGGEGSSYNEQFF. Written as DNA, the CDR3 is TGTGCCAGCATGGGGGGGGAGGGGAGCTCCTACAATGAGCAGTTCTTC.

This chain joins TRBV5-1 and TRBJ2-5; D ambiguous. From germline, CDR1 is SGHRS and CDR2 YFSETQ. The CDR3 sequence is 13 residues long. V dropped 0 bases and J dropped 3 bases, with 6 bases sitting between them. CDR3 loop: CASSLEREETQYF. In nucleotides, the CDR3 is TGCGCCAGCAGCTTGGAACGGGAAGAGACCCAGTACTTC.

The chain recombines TRBV11-3 with TRBJ2-3, with TRBD1 as a possible D gene (5 bases). Germline V gene lookup returns CDR1 SGHNT and CDR2 YENEEA. V was trimmed by 6 bases and J by 2 bases, leaving 9 bases between them. The CDR3 sequence is 13 residues long. CDR3 in DNA: TGTGCCAGCAGAAGGGGAACCACAGATACGCAGTATTTT. It is translated as CASRRGTTDTQYF.

The CDR3 DNA sequence: TGTGCCAGCAGCTTAGAGGCGGATTTTTATGGCTACACCTTC. As protein: CASSLEADFYGYTF. V is TRBV7-3 and J is TRBJ1-2; D remains unclear. V lost 2 bases and J lost 5, with 12 bases in between. CDR3 length: 14 residues. CDR1 is SGHTA, CDR2 FQGTGA, per germline. The whole variable domain, remainder taken from reference TRBV7-3 and TRBJ1-2, is GAGVSQTPSNKVTEKGKYVELRCDPISGHTALYWYRQSLGQGPEFLIYFQGTGAADDSGLPNDRFFAVRPEGSVSTLKIQRTERGDSAVYLCASSLEADFYGYTFGSGTRLTVV.